Below are 25 T cell receptor beta chains sequenced from a single sample in a study of blood T cells in healthy people across ages. Through a sample-barcoded 5' primer and a J-beta primer mix, a second PCR was run for roughly 7 to 12 cycles. From the 5' RACE reads, TCRdb called clonotypes with MiXCR, one entry per CDR3 protein. The sample holds 800,000 to 1,000,000 distinct CDR3 sequences; under 50% are singletons and the top ten take 13%. Input material: blood. These receptors were obtained from a man younger than 40 in good health.

This clonotype appeared once. The chain uses TRBV20-1 and TRBJ2-3, with D possibly matching TRBD1 (6 bases). Germline V lookup: CDR1 DFQATT, CDR2 SNEGSKA (reference sequence). Trimming stripped 5 bases from V and 1 base from J, with 16 bases between. The CDR3 runs 15 residues. The CDR3 protein is CSAQTGQLGTDTQYF. The CDR3 DNA follows: TGCAGTGCTCAGACAGGCCAACTTGGCACAGATACGCAGTATTTT.

The rearrangement links TRBV10-3 to TRBJ2-1; a weak D match, TRBD2 (6 bases). The CDR3 sequence is 13 residues long. In germline, CDR1 is ENHRY, CDR2 SYGVKD. Deletions cut 2 bases from V and 13 bases from J, with 15 bases between. CDR3 bases: TGTGCCATCAGTGAGACCTCCGGGACTTGCCAGTTCTTC. Its protein is CAISETSGTCQFF.

This clonotype was detected only once. The rearrangement joins TRBV30 to TRBJ1-5; tentative D call: TRBD1 (5 bases). The germline V gene has CDR1 GTSNPN and CDR2 SVGIG (reference sequence). Between the trimmed V and J ends, which lost 5 bases and 0 bases, there was a span of 11 bases. The CDR3 consists of 14 residues. Written as DNA, the CDR3 is TGTGCCTGGGAAGTCAGGGATAGCAATCAGCCCCAGCATTTT. It yields the protein CAWEVRDSNQPQHF.

A few counts support this clonotype. This chain joins TRBV5-1 and TRBJ2-6, with no clear D. V was pared by 2 bases and J by 3 bases, with 9 bases between. The CDR3 length is 15 residues. Germline V gene sequence: CDR1 SGHRS, CDR2 YFSETQ. The chain's CDR3 is CASSFSAFGANVLTF. The CDR3 DNA follows: TGCGCCAGCAGCTTCTCCGCGTTTGGGGCCAACGTCCTGACTTTC.

This chain connects TRBV5-1 to TRBJ2-3, with D possibly matching TRBD2 (5 bases). CDR1 is SGHRS and CDR2 is YFSETQ in the germline V gene. The CDR3 totals 15 residues. V lost 4 bases and J lost 3, with 15 bases in between. The CDR3 DNA reads TGCGCCAGCAGCAAGCCGGAACTAGTAACAGATACGCAGTATTTT. As protein: CASSKPELVTDTQYF.

The V and J genes are TRBV2 and TRBJ1-2; no clear D. Germline CDR1 SNHLY, CDR2 FYNNEI. The V and J ends lost 7 bases and 3 bases respectively, with 18 bases between them. This CDR3 is built from 15 residues. CDR3 DNA: TGTGCCAGCATCCAAACATCCGTAGGGTACTATGGCTACACCTTC. Protein: CASIQTSVGYYGYTF.

This clonotype was recorded only once. V and J are TRBV6-5 and TRBJ1-1, with TRBD1 matching over 7 bases. Germline V gene lookup returns CDR1 MNHEY and CDR2 SVGAGI. The CDR3 loop spans 15 amino acids. Losses at the gene ends were 4 bases for V and 1 base for J; bases not matched to a gene: 6. The CDR3: CASSWRDRANTEAFF. CDR3 sequence (DNA): TGTGCCAGCAGTTGGCGGGACAGAGCGAACACTGAAGCTTTCTTT.

The chain combines TRBV6-4 with TRBJ2-3; 11 positions match TRBD2. The V gene end was trimmed by 4 bases and the J gene end by 4 bases; junction bases not matched to a gene: 4. Germline loops: CDR1 MRHNA, CDR2 SNTAGT. The CDR3 covers 15 residues. In nucleotides, the CDR3 is TGTGCCAGCAGTGCTAGCGGGGGGAAGGCAGATACGCAGTATTTT. Translating it yields CASSASGGKADTQYF.

This clonotype was seen only a few times. The chain carries TRBV3-1 and TRBJ1-1; D unclear. This CDR3 is built from 15 residues. Germline lookup yields CDR1 LGHDT and CDR2 YNNKEL (reference sequence). Trimming cost V 4 bases and J 1 base, with 13 bases left between them. The CDR3 DNA sequence: TGTGCCAGCAGCCTCCTTGGTCTTCGGAACACTGAAGCTTTCTTT. Translated: CASSLLGLRNTEAFF.

The rearrangement joins TRBV20-1 to TRBJ1-4; D is unclear. The germline V and J ends were trimmed by 0 bases and 2 bases, with 7 bases remaining between them. Germline V gene data show CDR1 as DFQATT and CDR2 as SNEGSKA (reference sequence). This CDR3 is built from 14 residues. This chain's CDR3 is CSAREAPTNEKLFF. The CDR3 DNA reads as TGCAGTGCTAGAGAGGCGCCGACTAATGAAAAACTGTTTTTT.

This clonotype was recorded once. The chain combines TRBV9 with TRBJ2-3; 10 nucleotides agree with TRBD2. The germline V gene has CDR1 SGDLS and CDR2 YYNGEE. This CDR3 is built from 15 residues. Germline trimming cut 0 bases from V and 4 bases from J; bases unmatched to any gene: 2. The CDR3 reads CASSVDLAGADTQYF. CDR3 DNA: TGTGCCAGCAGCGTAGATCTAGCGGGGGCAGATACGCAGTATTTT.

Many counts were recorded for this clonotype. The V call is TRBV9, the J call TRBJ2-7, with unresolved D. This CDR3 is built from 14 residues. The V end was cut by 1 base, the J end by 2 bases, with 10 bases between. Germline CDR1 reads SGDLS; CDR2 reads YYNGEE. The CDR3 DNA sequence: TGTGCCAGCAGCGTAAGTTGGGGAACCTACGAGCAGTACTTC. The encoded protein is CASSVSWGTYEQYF.

The table lists this clonotype with a few counts. This chain joins TRBV28 and TRBJ1-6, with D possibly matching TRBD1 (5 bases). This CDR3 comprises 14 residues. Trimming took off 2 bases at V and 10 bases at J, with 12 bases between the two ends. Per germline, CDR1 MDHEN and CDR2 SYDVKM. This CDR3 reads CASSLVQGYSPLHF. The CDR3 nucleotides read TGTGCCAGCAGTTTAGTCCAGGGTTACTCACCCCTCCACTTT. Full variable domain (outside the CDR3, taken from reference TRBV28 and TRBJ1-6): DVKVTQSSRYLVKRTGEKVFLECVQDMDHENMFWYRQDPGLGLRLIYFSYDVKMKEKGDIPEGYSVSREKKERFSLILESASTNQTSMYLCASSLVQGYSPLHFGNGTRLTVT.

The sample holds a few counts of this clonotype. The V call is TRBV6-6, the J call TRBJ1-4; weak D call: TRBD1 (6 bases). Trimming stripped 7 bases from V and 8 bases from J, with 20 bases between. CDR1 and CDR2 (germline): MNHNY, SVGAGI (reference sequence). This CDR3 spans 15 amino acids. CDR3 coding DNA: TGTGCCAGCACCAACCCGCAGGGGTTAGGGGAAAAACTGTTTTTT. Translation: CASTNPQGLGEKLFF.

This clonotype showed up many times. This rearrangement joins TRBV10-3 to TRBJ2-3, with D perhaps assigned TRBD1 or TRBD2 (5 bases each). The germline gives CDR1 ENHRY, CDR2 SYGVKD. The CDR3 extends over 12 amino acids. V lost 2 bases and J 7 bases, leaving 7 bases between the germline ends. The CDR3 bases are TGTGCCATCAGTGAGGAGGGGTATACGCAGTATTTT. Its protein is CAISEEGYTQYF.

This clonotype came up many times. J is TRBJ2-3 and V is TRBV19; D is ambiguous. The CDR3 has 12 amino acids. The germline gives CDR1 LNHDA, CDR2 SQIVND (reference sequence). V gave up 6 bases and J gave up 0 bases, with 4 bases separating them. CDR3 loop: CASRQSTDTQYF. The DNA for the CDR3 is TGTGCCAGTAGGCAGAGCACAGATACGCAGTATTTT.

The chain carries TRBV3-1 and TRBJ2-7; TRBD1 agrees at 7 bases. This CDR3 has 15 residues. The V gene end was trimmed by 1 base and the J gene end by 6 bases; junction bases not matched to a gene: 9. Germline V CDR1 and CDR2: LGHDT, YNNKEL (reference sequence). The CDR3 region is CASSQATGVTSEQYF. CDR3 nucleotide sequence: TGTGCCAGCAGCCAAGCAACAGGGGTAACCTCCGAGCAGTACTTC.

This clonotype has a handful of counts. The rearrangement links TRBV27 to TRBJ1-2, with 9 positions matching TRBD1. The V segment lost 3 bases and the J segment 9 bases; nucleotides outside the gene matches: 5. Per germline, CDR1 MNHEY and CDR2 SMNVEV (reference sequence). The CDR3 contains 13 residues. CDR3 loop: CASSFGTGCSYTF. The CDR3 coding sequence is TGTGCCAGCAGTTTTGGGACAGGGTGCAGCTACACCTTC.

The chain has TRBV20-1 and TRBJ2-1; tentatively, D is TRBD2 (5 bases). Matching the DNA end better, TRBJ2-7 makes the J call doubtful. The V gene's germline CDR1 is DFQATT and CDR2 SNEGSKA (reference sequence). CDR3 length: 14 residues. For the CDR3, the DNA is TGCAGTGCTAGGGGTGGGAGTAGGTACAATGAGCAGTACTTC. It specifies CSARGGSRYNEQYF.

The gene calls are TRBV7-2 and TRBJ1-5, with D hard to call. V was clipped by 5 bases and J by 7 bases, with 21 bases between them. Per germline, CDR1 SGHTA and CDR2 FQGNSA. This CDR3 spans 16 amino acids. DNA of the CDR3: TGTGCCAGCAGCCCAGCGGCCGGTGCGTGGGTGCAGCCCCAGCATTTT. Its protein is CASSPAAGAWVQPQHF.

This sequence joins TRBV4-3 and TRBJ2-2; D is ambiguous. Germline CDR1 LGHNA, CDR2 YSLEER. Trimming took off 0 bases at V and 7 bases at J, with 15 bases between the two ends. This CDR3 comprises 16 residues. The CDR3 region has the DNA TGCGCCAGCAGCCAAGATTTAGGGTGGTCCGGCGGGGAGCTGTTTTTT. It yields the protein CASSQDLGWSGGELFF.

This clonotype showed up many times. The chain uses TRBV7-2 and TRBJ1-5, with TRBD1 matching 9 bases. Per the germline V gene, CDR1 is SGHTA and CDR2 is FQGNSA. The length of the CDR3 is 16 residues. The junction had 8 bases not matched to a gene; V was cut back by 4 bases and J by 4 bases. In DNA, the CDR3 is TGTGCCAGCAGCTCCAATATGGGACAGGGTAATCAGCCCCAGCATTTT. The encoded protein is CASSSNMGQGNQPQHF.

The rearrangement uses TRBV24-1 and TRBJ2-3; no reliable D call. With 5 bases removed from V and 6 bases from J, the gap between germline ends came to 8 bases. CDR1 is KGHDR and CDR2 is SFDVKD in the germline V gene. This CDR3 has 12 amino acids. The CDR3 coding sequence is TGTGCCACCAGTGGCTATAGCGATACGCAGTATTTT. Residues: CATSGYSDTQYF.

As for this clonotype: Its ends do not fully match the called genes, so a read error is possible. This chain links TRBV6-5 with TRBJ2-3; TRBD2 matches at 11 bases. The CDR3 spans 19 residues. Germline assignment: CDR1 MNHEY and CDR2 SVGAGI. CDR3 protein: CASSSDSGGALLGTDMQYF. Here the CDR3 DNA reads TGTGCCAGCAGTTCGGATAGCGGGGGGGCCTTATTGGGCACAGATATGCAGTATTTT.

The V and J genes are TRBV20-1 and TRBJ1-2; 8 bases are a match to TRBD1. CDR3 length equals 14 residues. Germline V lookup: CDR1 DFQATT, CDR2 SNEGSKA (reference sequence). Losses at the gene ends were 0 bases for V and 4 bases for J; bases not matched to a gene: 4. Here the CDR3 reads CSARDRGQGYGYTF. The CDR3 bases are TGCAGTGCTAGAGACAGGGGGCAAGGCTATGGCTACACCTTC.